These T cell receptor beta chains were read from a single sample in a study of a mutant IDH1 vaccine in newly diagnosed glioma. Data came from immunoSEQ multiplex PCR; TCRdb stores just in-frame clones and leaves some out. The table shows approximately 27,000 clones, with more than 70% occurring only once. No antigen is known for these receptors. The sample here was PBMCs, taken from a glioma patient whose treatment included an IDH1 peptide vaccine. The receptors were sampled from a man between 18 and 35 years old with glioma. The CDR3 runs from the conserved cysteine through the conserved F or W. A D gene is named only where the DNA matches it firmly. Clone size is stated in some rows and not others, as once, few, many or a class when expanded.

j_gene: TRBJ1-5; abundance: NA; d_gene: TRBD1; v_gene: TRBV7-2; len: 15; CDR3nt: TGTGCCAGCAGCTTACAAGGGACAGTACATCAGCCCCAGCATTTT; CDR3aa: CASSLQGTVHQPQHF
j_gene: TRBJ2-5; abundance: NA; d_gene: NA; v_gene: TRBV29-1; len: 12; CDR3nt: TGCAGCGTTGAAAGCAGGGTTGAGACCCAGTACTTC; CDR3aa: CSVESRVETQYF
j_gene: TRBJ1-1; abundance: NA; d_gene: TRBD1; v_gene: TRBV30; len: 16; CDR3nt: TGTGCCTGGAGTCCGACTCACAGGGGGCTGGGGACTGAAGCTTTCTTT; CDR3aa: CAWSPTHRGLGTEAFF
j_gene: TRBJ2-7; abundance: NA; d_gene: NA; v_gene: TRBV30; len: 14; CDR3nt: TGTGCCTGGAGCGAGGGGGGCACTATCGACGAGCAGTACTTC; CDR3aa: CAWSEGGTIDEQYF
j_gene: TRBJ2-3; abundance: NA; d_gene: TRBD2; v_gene: TRBV5-1; len: 14; CDR3nt: TGCGCCAGCAGCCCTAGCGGGAAAACAGATACGCAGTATTTT; CDR3aa: CASSPSGKTDTQYF
j_gene: TRBJ1-4; abundance: NA; d_gene: NA; v_gene: TRBV28; len: 16; CDR3nt: TGTGCCAGCAGCCGAAGCCGGACAGCAACTAATGAAAAACTGTTTTTT; CDR3aa: CASSRSRTATNEKLFF
j_gene: TRBJ1-6; abundance: NA; d_gene: NA; v_gene: TRBV6-1; len: 15; CDR3nt: TGTGCCAGCGGCTCGGTAGGGGCAAGAAATTCACCCCTCCACTTT; CDR3aa: CASGSVGARNSPLHF
j_gene: TRBJ1-3; abundance: once; d_gene: NA; v_gene: TRBV20-1; len: 11; CDR3nt: TGCAGTGCGTCGCCTGGAAACACCATATATTTT; CDR3aa: CSASPGNTIYF
j_gene: TRBJ1-1; abundance: few; d_gene: NA; v_gene: TRBV19; len: 14; CDR3nt: TGTGCCAGTAGTCCGGCCGGGGTGAACACTGAAGCTTTCTTT; CDR3aa: CASSPAGVNTEAFF
j_gene: TRBJ2-1; abundance: once; d_gene: NA; v_gene: TRBV30; len: 14; CDR3nt: TGTGCCTGGAGTGGCGGACGCGGGATTGATGAGCAGTTCTTC; CDR3aa: CAWSGGRGIDEQFF
j_gene: TRBJ2-1; abundance: NA; d_gene: TRBD2; v_gene: TRBV4-1; len: 16; CDR3nt: TGCGCCAGCAGCCAAGCCGAGCGGGAGGCTCGGAATGAGCAGTTCTTC; CDR3aa: CASSQAEREARNEQFF
j_gene: TRBJ1-1; abundance: NA; d_gene: NA; v_gene: TRBV20-1; len: 11; CDR3nt: TGCAGGGCAGAGGGGGGGACTGAAGCTTTCTTT; CDR3aa: CRAEGGTEAFF
j_gene: TRBJ1-1; abundance: NA; d_gene: TRBD1; v_gene: TRBV19; len: 14; CDR3nt: TGTGCCAGTAGTGCAGGGGGGCCGAACACTGAAGCTTTCTTT; CDR3aa: CASSAGGPNTEAFF
j_gene: TRBJ2-7; abundance: NA; d_gene: NA; v_gene: TRBV4-3; len: 16; CDR3nt: TGCGCCAGCAGCCAAGTTTACGCGGGGGCATTGTACGAGCAGTACTTC; CDR3aa: CASSQVYAGALYEQYF
j_gene: TRBJ2-3; abundance: NA; d_gene: TRBD2; v_gene: TRBV7-9; len: 17; CDR3nt: TGTGCCAGCAGCCCGCCGCGGTTCCAGCGGGAGGGAGATACGCAGTATTTT; CDR3aa: CASSPPRFQREGDTQYF
j_gene: TRBJ2-3; abundance: NA; d_gene: NA; v_gene: TRBV30; len: 15; CDR3nt: TGTGCCTGGAGTGACGTCGGTCCCAACACAGATACGCAGTATTTT; CDR3aa: CAWSDVGPNTDTQYF
j_gene: TRBJ1-5; abundance: NA; d_gene: NA; v_gene: TRBV4-1; len: 16; CDR3nt: TGCGCCAGCAGCCAGGGCCAGGGTAAGGGCAATCAGCCCCAGCATTTT; CDR3aa: CASSQGQGKGNQPQHF
j_gene: TRBJ1-1; abundance: NA; d_gene: NA; v_gene: TRBV6-1; len: 14; CDR3nt: TGTGCCAGCAGTGAATTCGCTGGAAACACTGAAGCTTTCTTT; CDR3aa: CASSEFAGNTEAFF
j_gene: TRBJ1-5; abundance: NA; d_gene: NA; v_gene: TRBV18; len: 14; CDR3nt: TGTGCCAGCTCCCCCGCCAGGGTCGACCAGCCCCAGCATTTT; CDR3aa: CASSPARVDQPQHF
j_gene: TRBJ2-7; abundance: NA; d_gene: NA; v_gene: TRBV7-8; len: 17; CDR3nt: TGTGCCAGCAGCTTAGCTGCAGGACACCCTTCGTCCTACGAGCAGTACTTC; CDR3aa: CASSLAAGHPSSYEQYF
j_gene: TRBJ2-5; abundance: NA; d_gene: NA; v_gene: TRBV29-1; len: 11; CDR3nt: TGCAGCGTTGAAACGTTAGAGACCCAGTACTTC; CDR3aa: CSVETLETQYF
j_gene: TRBJ2-1; abundance: NA; d_gene: NA; v_gene: TRBV19; len: 13; CDR3nt: TGTGCCAGTAGTGGAACAGGATACAATGAGCAGTTCTTC; CDR3aa: CASSGTGYNEQFF
j_gene: TRBJ2-3; abundance: NA; d_gene: TRBD2; v_gene: TRBV30; len: 15; CDR3nt: TGTGCCTGGAGTGTACGGGCGGGAGCCACAGATACGCAGTATTTT; CDR3aa: CAWSVRAGATDTQYF
j_gene: TRBJ1-1; abundance: NA; d_gene: NA; v_gene: TRBV2; len: 13; CDR3nt: TGTGCCAGCAGTGCAGGGCTTCATACTGAAGCTTTCTTT; CDR3aa: CASSAGLHTEAFF
j_gene: TRBJ2-5; abundance: NA; d_gene: TRBD2; v_gene: TRBV5-1; len: 16; CDR3nt: TGCGCCAGCAGCTCCGGACTAGCGGGAGTTCGGGAGACCCAGTACTTC; CDR3aa: CASSSGLAGVRETQYF
j_gene: TRBJ2-7; abundance: NA; d_gene: TRBD1; v_gene: TRBV6-1; len: 13; CDR3nt: TGTGCCACCCCTCCGGACAGGAACTACGAGCAGTACTTC; CDR3aa: CATPPDRNYEQYF
j_gene: TRBJ1-1; abundance: NA; d_gene: NA; v_gene: TRBV30; len: 17; CDR3nt: TGTGCCTCGACTTTCCGGGACCATTACAACGCGGACACTGAAGCTTTCTTT; CDR3aa: CASTFRDHYNADTEAFF
j_gene: TRBJ1-2; abundance: NA; d_gene: NA; v_gene: TRBV6-5; len: 15; CDR3nt: TGTGCCAGCAGTTACTCTCTCAGAGGTCGTGGTGGCTACACCTTC; CDR3aa: CASSYSLRGRGGYTF
j_gene: TRBJ1-1; abundance: NA; d_gene: NA; v_gene: TRBV5-4; len: 16; CDR3nt: TGTGCCAGCAGCTTGTTGGTCACGGCTAGCTTGACTGAAGCTTTCTTT; CDR3aa: CASSLLVTASLTEAFF
j_gene: TRBJ1-2; abundance: NA; d_gene: NA; v_gene: TRBV6-6; len: 14; CDR3nt: TGTGCCAGCAGGCGGGAAGGGATGGCCTATGGCTACACCTTC; CDR3aa: CASRREGMAYGYTF
j_gene: TRBJ2-7; abundance: NA; d_gene: TRBD1; v_gene: TRBV6-6; len: 14; CDR3nt: TGTGCCAGCCATAAGGGACAGGGGACCTACGAGCAGTACTTC; CDR3aa: CASHKGQGTYEQYF